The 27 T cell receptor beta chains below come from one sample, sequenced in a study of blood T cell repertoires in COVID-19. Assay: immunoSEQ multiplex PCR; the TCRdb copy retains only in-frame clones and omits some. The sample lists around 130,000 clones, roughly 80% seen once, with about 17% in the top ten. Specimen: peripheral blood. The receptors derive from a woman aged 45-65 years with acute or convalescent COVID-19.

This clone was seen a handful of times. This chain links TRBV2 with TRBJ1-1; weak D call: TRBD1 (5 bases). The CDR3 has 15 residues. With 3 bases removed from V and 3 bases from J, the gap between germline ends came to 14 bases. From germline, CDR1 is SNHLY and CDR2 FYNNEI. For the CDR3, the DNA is TGTGCCAGCAGTGATCAGGGCACTGCTTACACTGAAGCTTTCTTT. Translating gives CASSDQGTAYTEAFF.

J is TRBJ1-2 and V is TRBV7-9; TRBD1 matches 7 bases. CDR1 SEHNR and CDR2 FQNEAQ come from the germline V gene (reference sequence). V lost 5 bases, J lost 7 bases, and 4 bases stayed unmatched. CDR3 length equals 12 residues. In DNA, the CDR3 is TGTGCCAGCAGCCTAGACAGGGTTGGCTACACCTTC. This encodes CASSLDRVGYTF.

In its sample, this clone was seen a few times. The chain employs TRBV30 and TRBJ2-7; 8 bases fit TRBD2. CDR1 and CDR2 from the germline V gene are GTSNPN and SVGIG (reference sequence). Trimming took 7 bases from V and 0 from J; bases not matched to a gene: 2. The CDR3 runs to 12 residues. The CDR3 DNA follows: TGTGCCTTTAGCGGGACCTCCTACGAGCAGTACTTC. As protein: CAFSGTSYEQYF.

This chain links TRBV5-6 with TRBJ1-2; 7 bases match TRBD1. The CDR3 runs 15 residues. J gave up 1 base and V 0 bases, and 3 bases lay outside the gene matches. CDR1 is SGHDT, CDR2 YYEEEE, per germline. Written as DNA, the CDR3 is TGTGCCAGCAGCTTGGTAACAGGGGTTAACTATGGCTACACCTTC. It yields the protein CASSLVTGVNYGYTF.

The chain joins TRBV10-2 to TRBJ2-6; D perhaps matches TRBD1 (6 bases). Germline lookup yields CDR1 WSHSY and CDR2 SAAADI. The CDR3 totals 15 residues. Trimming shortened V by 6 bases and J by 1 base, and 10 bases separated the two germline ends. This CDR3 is CASSITGSGANVLTF. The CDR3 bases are TGCGCCAGCAGCATCACAGGGTCTGGGGCCAACGTCCTGACTTTC.

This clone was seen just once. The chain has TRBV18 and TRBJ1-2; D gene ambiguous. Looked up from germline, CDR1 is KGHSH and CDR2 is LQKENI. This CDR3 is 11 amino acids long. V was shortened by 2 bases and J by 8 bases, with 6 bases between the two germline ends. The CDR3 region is CASSPGRGYTF. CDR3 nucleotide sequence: TGTGCCAGCTCACCAGGGAGAGGCTACACCTTC.

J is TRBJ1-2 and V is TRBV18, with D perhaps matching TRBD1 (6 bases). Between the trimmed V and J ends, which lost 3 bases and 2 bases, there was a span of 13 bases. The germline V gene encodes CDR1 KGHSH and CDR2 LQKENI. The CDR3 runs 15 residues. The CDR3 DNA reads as TGTGCCAGCTCACCGAGGACAGTCCCCAACTATGGCTACACCTTC. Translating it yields CASSPRTVPNYGYTF.

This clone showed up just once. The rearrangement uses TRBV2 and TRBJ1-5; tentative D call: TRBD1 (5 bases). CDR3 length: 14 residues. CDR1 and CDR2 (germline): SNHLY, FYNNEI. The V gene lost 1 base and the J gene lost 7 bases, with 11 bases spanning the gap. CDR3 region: CASSEEGLRQPQHF. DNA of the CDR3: TGTGCCAGCAGTGAAGAGGGGTTACGGCAGCCCCAGCATTTT.

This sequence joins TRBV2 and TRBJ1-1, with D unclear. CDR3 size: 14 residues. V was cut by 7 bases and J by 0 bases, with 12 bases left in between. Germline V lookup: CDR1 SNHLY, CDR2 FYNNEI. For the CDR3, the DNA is TGTGCCAGCAAAGTTGGGCAGATGAACACTGAAGCTTTCTTT. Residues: CASKVGQMNTEAFF.

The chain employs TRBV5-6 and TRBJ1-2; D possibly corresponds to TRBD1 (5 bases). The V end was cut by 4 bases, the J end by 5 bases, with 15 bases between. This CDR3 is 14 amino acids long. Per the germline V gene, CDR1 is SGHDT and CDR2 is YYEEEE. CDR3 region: CASSPYRIGYGYTF. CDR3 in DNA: TGTGCCAGCAGCCCGTACAGGATAGGGTATGGCTACACCTTC.

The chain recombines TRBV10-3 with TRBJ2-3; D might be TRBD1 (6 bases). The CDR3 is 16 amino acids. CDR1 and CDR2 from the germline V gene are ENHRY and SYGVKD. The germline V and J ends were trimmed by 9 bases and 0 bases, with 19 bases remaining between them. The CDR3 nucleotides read TGTGCCATTCAAGGACAGAGCAGACCTAGCACAGATACGCAGTATTTT. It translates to CAIQGQSRPSTDTQYF.

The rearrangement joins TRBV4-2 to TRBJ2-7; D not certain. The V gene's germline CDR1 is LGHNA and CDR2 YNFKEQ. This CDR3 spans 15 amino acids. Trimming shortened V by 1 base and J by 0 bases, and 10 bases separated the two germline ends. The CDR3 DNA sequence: TGTGCCAGCAGCCAAGTGGCAGCGAGCTCCTACGAGCAGTACTTC. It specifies CASSQVAASSYEQYF.

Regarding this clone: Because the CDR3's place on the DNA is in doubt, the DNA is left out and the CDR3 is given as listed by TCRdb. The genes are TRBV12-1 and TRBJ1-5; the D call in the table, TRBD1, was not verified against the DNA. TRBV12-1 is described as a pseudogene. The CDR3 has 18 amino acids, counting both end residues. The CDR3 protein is CASSFVGQGAWSNQPQHF.

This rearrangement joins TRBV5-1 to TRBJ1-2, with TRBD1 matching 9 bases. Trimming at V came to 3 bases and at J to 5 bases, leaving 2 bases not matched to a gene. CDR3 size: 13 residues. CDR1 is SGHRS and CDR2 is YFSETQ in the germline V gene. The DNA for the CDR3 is TGCGCCAGCAGCTATGGGACAGGGTATGGCTACACCTTC. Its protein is CASSYGTGYGYTF.

The CDR3 reads CASSLDRGQYF. The DNA for the CDR3 is TGTGCCAGCAGTTTGGACAGGGGACAGTACTTC. This sequence joins TRBV2 and TRBJ2-7; 9 bases map to TRBD1. Trimming removed 5 bases from V and 10 bases from J; junction bases left unmatched: 3. Germline assignment: CDR1 SNHLY and CDR2 FYNNEI. This CDR3 spans 11 amino acids.

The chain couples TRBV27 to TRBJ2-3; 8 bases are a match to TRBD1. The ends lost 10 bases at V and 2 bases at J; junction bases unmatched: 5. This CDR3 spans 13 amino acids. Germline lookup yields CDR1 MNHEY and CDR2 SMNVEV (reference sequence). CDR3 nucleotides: TGTGCCACTGGACAGGGCCACACAGATACGCAGTATTTT. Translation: CATGQGHTDTQYF.

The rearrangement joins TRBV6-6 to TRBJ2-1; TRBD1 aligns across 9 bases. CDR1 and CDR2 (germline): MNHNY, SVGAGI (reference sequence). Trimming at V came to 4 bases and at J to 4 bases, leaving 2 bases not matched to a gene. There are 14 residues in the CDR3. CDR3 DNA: TGTGCCAGCAGTTTGGGACAGGGATACAATGAGCAGTTCTTC. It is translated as CASSLGQGYNEQFF.

Written as DNA, the CDR3 is TGCAGCGGTGGGACAGGGGGCGTTTTAACCTTC. This translates into CSGGTGGVLTF. This chain uses TRBV29-1 with TRBJ1-2; TRBD1 agrees at 12 bases. The germline V gene has CDR1 SQVTM and CDR2 ANQGSEA. V shed 7 bases, J shed 14 bases, and the junction held 8 bases outside the gene matches. The CDR3 totals 11 residues.

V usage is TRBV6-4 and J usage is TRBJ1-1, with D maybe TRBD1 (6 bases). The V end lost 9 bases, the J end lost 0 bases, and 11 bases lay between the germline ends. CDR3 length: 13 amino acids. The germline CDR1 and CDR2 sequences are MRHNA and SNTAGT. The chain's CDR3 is CARKTGMNTEAFF. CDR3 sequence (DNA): TGTGCCAGAAAGACAGGAATGAACACTGAAGCTTTCTTT.

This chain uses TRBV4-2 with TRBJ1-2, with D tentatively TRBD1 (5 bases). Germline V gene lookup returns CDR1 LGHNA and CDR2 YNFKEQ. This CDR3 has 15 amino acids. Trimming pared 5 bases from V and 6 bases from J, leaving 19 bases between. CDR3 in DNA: TGTGCCAGCAGCAAATCGAGCCAACCGGGGGATGGCTACACCTTC. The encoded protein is CASSKSSQPGDGYTF.

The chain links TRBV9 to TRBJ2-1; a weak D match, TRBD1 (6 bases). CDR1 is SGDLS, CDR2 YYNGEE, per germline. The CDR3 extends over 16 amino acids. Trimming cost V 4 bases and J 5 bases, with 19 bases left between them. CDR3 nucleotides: TGTGCCAGCAGCACCCCTACAGGGAAATCCCACAATGAGCAGTTCTTC. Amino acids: CASSTPTGKSHNEQFF.

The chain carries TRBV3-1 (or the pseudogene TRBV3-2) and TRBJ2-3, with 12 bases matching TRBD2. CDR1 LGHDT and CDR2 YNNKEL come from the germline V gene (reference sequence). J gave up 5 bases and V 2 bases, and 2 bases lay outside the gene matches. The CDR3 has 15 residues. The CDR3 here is CASSQTSGGLDTQYF. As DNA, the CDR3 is TGTGCCAGCAGCCAAACTAGCGGGGGGTTAGATACGCAGTATTTT.

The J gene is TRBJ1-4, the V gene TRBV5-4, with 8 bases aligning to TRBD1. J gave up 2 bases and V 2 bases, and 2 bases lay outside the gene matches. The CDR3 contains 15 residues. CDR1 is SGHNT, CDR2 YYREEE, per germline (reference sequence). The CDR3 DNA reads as TGTGCCAGCAGCTTCAGGGGGCAGACTAATGAAAAACTGTTTTTT. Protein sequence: CASSFRGQTNEKLFF. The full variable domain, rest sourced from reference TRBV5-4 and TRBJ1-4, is ETGVTQSPTHLIKTRGQQVTLRCSSQSGHNTVSWYQQALGQGPQFIFQYYREEENGRGNFPPRFSGLQFPNYSSELNVNALELDDSALYLCASSFRGQTNEKLFFGSGTQLSVL.

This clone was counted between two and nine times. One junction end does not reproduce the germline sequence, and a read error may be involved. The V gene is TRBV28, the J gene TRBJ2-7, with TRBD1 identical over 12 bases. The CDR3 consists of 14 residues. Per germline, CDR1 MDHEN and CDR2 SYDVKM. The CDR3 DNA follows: TGTGCCAGCAGCCTGCCCGGGACAGGGGGCGCAGTTGATTTC. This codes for CASSLPGTGGAVDF. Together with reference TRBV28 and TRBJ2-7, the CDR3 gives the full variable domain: DVKVTQSSRYLVKRTGEKVFLECVQDMDHENMFWYRQDPGLGLRLIYFSYDVKMKEKGDIPEGYSVSREKKERFSLILESASTNQTSMYLCASSLPGTGGAVDFGPGTRLTVT.

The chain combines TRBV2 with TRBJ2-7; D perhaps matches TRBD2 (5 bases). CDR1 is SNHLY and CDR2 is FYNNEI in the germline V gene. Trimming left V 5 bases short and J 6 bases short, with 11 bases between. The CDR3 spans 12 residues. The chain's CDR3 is CASSPGLAEQYF. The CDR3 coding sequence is TGTGCCAGCAGTCCGGGGTTGGCCGAGCAGTACTTC.

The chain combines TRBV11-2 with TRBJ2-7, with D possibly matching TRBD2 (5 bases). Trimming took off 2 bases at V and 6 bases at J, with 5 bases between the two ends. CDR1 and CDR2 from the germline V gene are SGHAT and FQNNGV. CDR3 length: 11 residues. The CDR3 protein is CASSLTSEQYF. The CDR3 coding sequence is TGTGCCAGCAGCTTAACTAGCGAGCAGTACTTC.

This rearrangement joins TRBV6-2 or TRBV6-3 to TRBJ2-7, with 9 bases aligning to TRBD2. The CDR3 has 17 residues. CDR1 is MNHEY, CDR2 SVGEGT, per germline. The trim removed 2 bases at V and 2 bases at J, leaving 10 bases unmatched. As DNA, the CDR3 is TGTGCCAGCAGTTACGGTTCGGCTAGCGGGATCCCCTACGAGCAGTACTTC. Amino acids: CASSYGSASGIPYEQYF.